This paragraph reports one T cell receptor beta chain. There is no known antigen for this receptor. The record has no base qualities; no much larger clone is one base away. This entry comes from a study of cytomegalovirus exposure and HLA in healthy donors (dated by TCRdb to the late 2010s). As for the study more broadly: An earlier analysis of roughly 630 of the donors reported about 250 Gb of sequence data and approximately 110 million unique TCR beta sequences from about 179 million T cells. An early release that covered 640 HLA-typed donors contained about 300 gigabases of sequencing data and around 80 million unique TCR sequences. Of the approximately 370 genotyped donors, roughly 76% were placed in the genetic ancestry cluster associated with self-reported Caucasian donors. The study aimed to test whether cataloging public T cell receptors could reveal signatures of past pathogen exposure. The study profiled the T cell repertoires of hundreds of subjects by immunosequencing and related them to cytomegalovirus serostatus. In addition to the first cohort of around 670 subjects, a separate validation cohort of some 120 different subjects was used. To predict cytomegalovirus infection status, the study combined high-throughput TCR immunosequencing, statistical association of individual TCRs with disease status, and machine learning. To study patterns of TCR occurrence, a later analysis re-analyzed previously published TCR beta repertoires from 666 donors and added high-resolution HLA genotyping. Rather than using new phenotypic data, the later analysis identified candidate immune exposures from TCR beta sequences and from how often those sequences occurred across donors. An earlier analysis of several hundred of the donors used high-throughput TCR beta sequencing to judge whether each TCR beta V gene segment behaved as functional or pseudogenic. Donor age, sex, ethnicity and CMV serostatus were compiled together with the repertoire data. A later genetic analysis used genome-wide SNP genotypes for 398 of the 666 donors, treating that subset as a discovery cohort. Every discovery cohort repertoire had been produced on one sequencing platform. Both class I and class II loci were covered by HLA typing, at four-digit resolution. Typing coverage varied by locus: roughly 620-640 donors for A, B, C, DRB1 and DQB1; approximately 560 for DQA1; around 610 for DPA1; around 490 for DPB1. Because of strong linkage in the cohort, roughly five DR-DQ haplotypes were treated as single units for association and clustering. On average, about 240,000 unique TCR beta nucleotide sequences were sequenced per donor among about 400 genotyped donors of the cohort, with 15% to 20% of those sequences being non-productive.

The library relied on the immunoSEQ multiplex PCR assay. A mixture of 60 forward primers for TCR Vbeta segments and 13 reverse primers for TCR Jbeta segments was used in the multiplex PCR. The CDR3 region of rearranged TCR beta genes was amplified from genomic DNA with a multiplex PCR assay. On the Illumina HiSeq System, the amplified TCR beta libraries were sequenced as 87-base-pair reads. The paper's data handling went like this. In a later analysis, tens of millions of unique TCR beta chains were counted across the 500 to 850 repertoires, and about 9.9 million of these chains were shared by at least two donors. Raw reads were error-corrected and collapsed into unique sequences by a nearest-neighbor algorithm in which closely related sequences were merged to remove PCR and sequencing errors. To assign V, D and J gene segments, CDR3 sequences were aligned to IMGT reference sequences. Each retained sequence needed at least a six-nucleotide match to both a V gene segment and a J gene segment. A rearrangement counted as productive if the CDR3 had no stop codons and remained in frame with V and J, and every other rearrangement counted as non-productive. CDR3 was defined by IMGT convention, running from the second conserved V-encoded cysteine to the conserved J-encoded phenylalanine. In an earlier analysis of around 540 of the donors, sequences lacking an unambiguous match to a single V gene segment were excluded. In an earlier analysis of several hundred of the donors, V segments were called functional above 56.7% productive rearrangements and were called segregating when the between-donor standard deviation exceeded 5%. A statistical classification framework was built for diagnosing cytomegalovirus status from the catalog of TCR beta chain sequences. In a later analysis, TCR nucleotide sequences were compared against IMGT/GENE-DB human TR gene sequences so that V and J genes could be assigned. The TCRdist pipeline was used in a later analysis to assign CDR3 sequences and most-parsimonious VDJ recombination scenarios. In a later analysis, each TCR beta chain was defined by its CDR3 amino acid sequence together with its V-gene family, and reads without a unique V-gene family were excluded. In a later analysis, around 650 highly shared, low-generation-probability nucleotide sequences were removed to address suspected cross-contamination and a sequencing artifact. In a later analysis, a clonal expansion index was calculated for each public chain from normalized within-repertoire ranks of inferred template counts. A later analysis computed generation probabilities with a VDJ recombination model fitted to out-of-frame rearrangements, and checked the results against IGoR. In a later analysis, TCR-TCR, TCR-HLA and TCR-CMV co-occurrence was scored with hypergeometric tests, and a repertoire-size bias correction was applied to TCR pairs. In a later analysis, false discovery rates were estimated by permuting HLA or CMV assignments 20 times. In a later analysis, co-occurring TCRs were grouped using DBSCAN, with TCRdist sequence similarity added in when clustering inside HLA-allele-positive subsets. Repertoires with fewer than 30,000 or more than 120,000 public chains were left out of co-occurrence clustering, as were five repertoires with anomalous nucleotide sharing. TCRdb provides this immuneACCESS table in a form limited to in-frame rearrangements. Some clones are lacking; in checked studies, under half of them reflect an unresolved V gene, and why the rest are absent is not known. V, J and clone size reflect that table, while D and trimming were determined from the DNA. The sample has some 65,000 clones on record, just over 65% of them singletons. Approximately 11% of the sample is taken by the ten largest.

Based on the germline V gene (reference sequence), the CDR1 and CDR2 sequences are MNHNY and SVGAGI. The CDR3 contains 16 residues, cysteine and phenylalanine counted. Of the read, only the CDR3 DNA is kept; its 48 bases are in frame from base 1. At the junction V is shortened by 0 bases and J by 6 bases; bases outside the gene matches: 7. Broad study findings and their caveats: Because HLA typing was missing for some donors at each locus, association tests included only the typed subset. A later genetic analysis reported fewer N-insertions in productive TCRs among donors in an Asian-associated ancestry cluster than the roughly 640-donor mean. When HLA alleles, especially DR and DQ, strongly co-occurred, attributing TCR associations to individual alleles was difficult. Roughly uniform sequencing depth across donors was assumed in presence/absence analyses, although this assumption may not hold. Because counts were too low, roughly 17 rarely observed V segments, including chromosome 9 orphons, were left out of the earlier analysis of some 640 of the donors. Most TCR sequences were observed very rarely across donors, whereas some public TCRs were present in many individuals. A further reported finding was that TCR beta sequences accurately predicted the HLA-A and HLA-B alleles for most subjects in the first cohort. The authors suggested that the approach could potentially be extended to other disease states and immunological phenotypes. Cytomegalovirus status was reported to be diagnosed by the classifier with high specificity and sensitivity in both the original and validation cohorts. In a later analysis, TCR association rates were found to vary across HLA loci, with the most associated TCRs seen for DRB1 alleles and the fewest for HLA-C alleles. The study listed 150 to 200 TCR beta chains as associated with cytomegalovirus. Because the 87-base-pair reads could not distinguish some IMGT-functional V segments, including TRBV6-2 and TRBV6-3, those segments were excluded. The sequencing pipeline was judged likely to have produced a cluster of highly shared sequence variants as a technical artifact. Only TCR beta chains were sequenced in this cohort, and the absence of alpha or paired-chain data limited detectable features. A later analysis found that most CMV-associated TCR beta chains appeared HLA-restricted, with HLA associations seemingly driven largely by CMV exposure. In a later analysis, several top co-occurrence clusters were reported to appear linked to parvovirus B19, influenza, CMV and Epstein-Barr virus. A later genetic analysis associated a missense DCLRE1C variant with V-gene and J-gene trimming of TCR beta chains, and an independent cohort replicated the association. In a later analysis, HLA-associated TCR beta chains were found to be more clonally expanded and to have lower generation probabilities than equally common non-associated chains. Correlated functional status among segregating V segments might be attributable to linkage disequilibrium, but an unknown experimental factor could not be ruled out. A few of the identified cytomegalovirus-associated TCR beta chains were confirmed in vitro to be specific for cytomegalovirus antigens. In an earlier analysis of roughly 500 of the donors, most TCR beta V segments appeared in productive rearrangements about 87% or about 30% of the time, broadly matching IMGT annotations. Immune exposure information for the cohort was limited to CMV serostatus. A later analysis associated roughly 17,000 TCR beta sequences with specific HLA alleles at a false discovery rate of 0.05.

The cohort consisted of 666 healthy bone marrow donors. All cohort members were sampled while nominally healthy, although unrecorded immune exposures were likely present. The donor was CMV seronegative and was included in the group of a few hundred seronegative cohort members. A peripheral blood sample was provided by each donor, and peripheral blood mononuclear cells were used for TCR beta sequencing. Genomic DNA was extracted from the blood cell samples with the Qiagen DNeasy Blood Extraction Kit. The rearrangement joined TRBV6-6 to TRBJ1-1; TRBD1 lines up with 10 middle nucleotides. Material for sequencing was PBMCs. The sequence derives from a woman in her twenties or thirties in good health and CMV-seronegative. The nucleotide sequence reads TGTGCCAGCAGTTACTCGAAGGGACAGGGGCTAGCTGAAGCTTTCTTT. Translated, it gives CASSYSKGQGLAEAFF.